One sample yielded the 21 T cell receptor beta chains listed below, sequenced in a study of T cell clonotyping in hematopoietic cell transplantation (dated by TCRdb to the early 2020s). The library was produced with the immunoSEQ multiplex PCR assay. In its TCRdb copy, this immuneACCESS table keeps in-frame sequences only and misses some clones. Where compared with another copy, unresolved V genes explain less than half of these, and the others have no known cause. This sample lists 13,000 to 15,000 clones; around 62% were detected once. More than 9% of the sample goes to the ten largest clones. Material: PBMCs. The receptor set was obtained from a human donor who either received an allogeneic hematopoietic cell transplant for a myeloid malignancy or was a related donor (not recorded which). Some clones in this sample may be carry-over from other donors' samples.

V is TRBV6-5 and J is TRBJ1-2; maybe TRBD1 (6 bases). Trimming stripped 8 bases from V and 3 bases from J, with 16 bases between. The CDR3 has 14 residues. The germline CDR1 and CDR2 sequences are MNHEY and SVGAGI. CDR3 protein: CASHAGGGHYGYTF. Here the CDR3 DNA reads TGTGCCAGCCACGCGGGGGGGGGCCACTATGGCTACACCTTC.

The rearrangement joins TRBV28 to TRBJ2-1; 8 bases are a match to TRBD1. In germline, CDR1 is MDHEN, CDR2 SYDVKM. The CDR3 is 15 amino acids. Trimming took 5 bases from V and 6 from J; bases not matched to a gene: 9. The CDR3 bases are TGTGCCAGCAGTAGGCCGGGACAGGCCCCCAATGAGCAGTTCTTC. Its translation: CASSRPGQAPNEQFF.

This chain joins TRBV30 and TRBJ1-3; D may be TRBD1 (5 bases). The V end lost 5 bases, the J end lost 2 bases, and 13 bases lay between the germline ends. Germline V lookup: CDR1 GTSNPN, CDR2 SVGIG (reference sequence). The CDR3 is 14 residues long. As DNA, the CDR3 is TGTGCCTGGGAACGGCAGGGAGCTGGAAACACCATATATTTT. Translation gives CAWERQGAGNTIYF. Full variable domain (outside the CDR3, taken from reference TRBV30 and TRBJ1-3): SQTIHQWPATLVQPVGSPLSLECTVEGTSNPNLYWYRQAAGRGLQLLFYSVGIGQISSEVPQNLSASRPQDRQFILSSKKLLLSDSGFYLCAWERQGAGNTIYFGEGSWLTVV.

This clone was recorded once. The genes are TRBV28 and TRBJ2-5; no clear D. CDR3 length: 11 amino acids. The germline gives CDR1 MDHEN, CDR2 SYDVKM. Trimming cost V 5 bases and J 2 bases, with 3 bases left between them. The CDR3: CASSAQETQYF. DNA of the CDR3: TGTGCCAGCAGTGCACAAGAGACCCAGTACTTC.

This clone was observed a handful of times. Written as DNA, the CDR3 is TGTGCCTGGACCCCTCGCGGGCGGGAGGGAGAGACCCAGTACTTC. It encodes CAWTPRGREGETQYF. The chain employs TRBV30 and TRBJ2-5, with 9 bases matching TRBD2. Germline lookup yields CDR1 GTSNPN and CDR2 SVGIG (reference sequence). This CDR3 is 15 amino acids long. Trimming at V came to 4 bases and at J to 4 bases, leaving 10 bases not matched to a gene. Using reference TRBV30 and TRBJ2-5 for the parts outside the CDR3, the full variable domain is SQTIHQWPATLVQPVGSPLSLECTVEGTSNPNLYWYRQAAGRGLQLLFYSVGIGQISSEVPQNLSASRPQDRQFILSSKKLLLSDSGFYLCAWTPRGREGETQYFGPGTRLLVL.

This chain links TRBV14 with TRBJ1-5; unclear D gene. Trimming cost V 2 bases and J 7 bases, with 9 bases left between them. The CDR3 contains 13 residues. Germline assignment: CDR1 SGHDN and CDR2 FVKESK. As DNA, the CDR3 is TGTGCCAGCAGCCAAAGCCCAGAGCAGCCCCAGCATTTT. Translation gives CASSQSPEQPQHF.

The gene calls are TRBV30 and TRBJ1-3; weak D call: TRBD1 (5 bases). Per germline, CDR1 GTSNPN and CDR2 SVGIG (reference sequence). The CDR3 runs 15 residues. Trimming pared 3 bases from V and 7 bases from J, leaving 19 bases between. The CDR3 region has the DNA TGTGCCTGGAGGGGACTACGGGAAGCCATCAACACCATATATTTT. Residues: CAWRGLREAINTIYF.

V is TRBV29-1 and J is TRBJ2-1; 9 bases fit TRBD2. The CDR3 runs 17 residues. Germline V lookup: CDR1 SQVTM, CDR2 ANQGSEA. The V and J ends lost 0 bases and 3 bases, in that order; junction bases with no gene match: 9. Here the CDR3 reads CSVEDGRAGGIYNEQFF. The CDR3 coding sequence is TGCAGCGTTGAAGACGGCAGGGCGGGGGGGATCTACAATGAGCAGTTCTTC.

This clone occurred a few times. This chain links TRBV4-1 with TRBJ1-2, with D tentatively TRBD1 (6 bases). V lost 0 bases to trimming and J lost 5 bases, with 16 bases between them. The CDR3 sequence is 16 residues long. The germline gives CDR1 MGHRA, CDR2 YSYEKL. CDR3 in DNA: TGCGCCAGCAGCCAAGATCCCGGAGGCAGGGGTTATGGCTACACCTTC. This gives the protein CASSQDPGGRGYGYTF.

This rearrangement joins TRBV29-1 to TRBJ2-7; 7 positions agree with TRBD1. Germline trimming cut 7 bases from V and 4 bases from J; bases unmatched to any gene: 10. CDR3 size: 13 residues. Germline V CDR1 and CDR2: SQVTM, ANQGSEA. CDR3 protein: CSASVPGQYEQYF. The CDR3 DNA is TGCAGCGCATCAGTCCCGGGACAGTACGAGCAGTACTTC.

The chain recombines TRBV28 with TRBJ1-2; 9 nucleotides match TRBD1. Germline V gene data show CDR1 as MDHEN and CDR2 as SYDVKM. The CDR3 length is 16 residues. The V and J ends lost 3 bases and 5 bases, in that order; junction bases with no gene match: 10. The CDR3 nucleotides read TGTGCCAGCAGTTTTCCTGACAGGGGGGCTCTATATGGCTACACCTTC. This translates into CASSFPDRGALYGYTF.

This clone was recorded a few times. CDR3 region: CASSQEAGAITGELFF. Here the CDR3 DNA reads TGTGCCAGCAGCCAAGAAGCCGGGGCTATAACCGGGGAGCTGTTTTTT. The chain has TRBV4-2 and TRBJ2-2, with D perhaps given as TRBD1 or TRBD2 (5 bases each). The V gene's germline CDR1 is LGHNA and CDR2 YNFKEQ. Trimming pared 0 bases from V and 5 bases from J, leaving 13 bases between. CDR3 length: 16 amino acids.

The rearrangement joins TRBV5-4 to TRBJ1-2; 9 bases line up with TRBD1. CDR1 is SGHNT and CDR2 is YYREEE in the germline V gene (reference sequence). The length of the CDR3 is 13 residues. With 4 bases clipped from V and 7 bases from J, the junction kept 5 bases outside the gene matches. CDR3 in amino acids: CASSPGTGFGYTF. Here the CDR3 DNA reads TGTGCCAGCAGCCCCGGGACAGGGTTTGGCTACACCTTC.

This sequence joins TRBV13 and TRBJ1-5; D is unresolved. The V end was cut by 2 bases, the J end by 1 base, with 9 bases between. Germline CDR1 is PRHDT and CDR2 is FYEKMQ (reference sequence). CDR3 length: 15 residues. CDR3 loop: CASSLRGWSNQPQHF. The CDR3 bases are TGTGCCAGCAGCTTAAGAGGGTGGAGCAATCAGCCCCAGCATTTT.

The rearrangement links TRBV30 to TRBJ2-3; 7 bases are a match to TRBD2. The germline V gene has CDR1 GTSNPN and CDR2 SVGIG (reference sequence). The CDR3 is 15 residues long. J lost 1 base, V lost 8 bases, and 12 bases had no gene match. CDR3 in DNA: TGTGCCGGGGCCGGGGGGAGTGAAGGCACAGATACGCAGTATTTT. It specifies CAGAGGSEGTDTQYF.

This clone was counted between two and nine times. A much larger clone sits a single nucleotide away, making a read error possible. The CDR3 is CAWSVGRCNEQFF. CDR3 sequence (DNA): TGTGCCTGGAGTGTCGGCAGGTGCAATGAGCAGTTCTTC. This sequence joins TRBV30 and TRBJ2-1; no definite D call. CDR3 length: 13 amino acids. Trimming pared 0 bases from V and 6 bases from J, leaving 9 bases between. Germline CDR1 reads GTSNPN; CDR2 reads SVGIG (reference sequence).

As DNA, the CDR3 is TGTGCCAGCAGGGGGGGTGGGACTAGCGTATACGAGCAGTACTTC. It is translated as CASRGGGTSVYEQYF. This chain joins TRBV28 and TRBJ2-7, with 10 nucleotides matching TRBD2. Losses at the gene ends were 6 bases for V and 4 bases for J; bases not matched to a gene: 9. The CDR3 is 15 residues long. Germline lookup yields CDR1 MDHEN and CDR2 SYDVKM.

With regard to this clone: An end of the junction differs from the germline gene, which may be a read error. The chain carries TRBV5-6 and TRBJ2-7; D might be TRBD2 (5 bases). Germline assignment: CDR1 SGHDT and CDR2 YYEEEE. This CDR3 is built from 12 residues. CDR3 sequence reads: CASSLGESRKYF. The CDR3 bases are TGTGCCAGCAGTTTGGGAGAAAGTAGAAAGTACTTC.

CDR3 sequence reads: CASSVGLAGGQQYF. The CDR3 DNA reads TGTGCCAGCAGTGTCGGTCTAGCGGGGGGGCAACAGTACTTC. The rearrangement links TRBV2 to TRBJ2-7, with TRBD2 matching 12 bases. Germline V gene sequence: CDR1 SNHLY, CDR2 FYNNEI. V gave up 4 bases and J gave up 10 bases; unmatched junction bases: 8. The CDR3 consists of 14 residues.

The chain links TRBV6-6 to TRBJ2-5, with TRBD2 matching over 7 bases. Germline lookup yields CDR1 MNHNY and CDR2 SVGAGI (reference sequence). The CDR3 extends over 13 amino acids. V was pared by 2 bases and J by 3 bases, with 0 bases of the junction left unmatched. CDR3 bases: TGTGCCAGCAGTTACGGGACTAAAGAGACCCAGTACTTC. Translating gives CASSYGTKETQYF.

The sample holds a few counts of this clone. V is TRBV2 and J is TRBJ2-2; D not certain. V was shortened by 1 base and J by 4 bases, with 10 bases between the two germline ends. This CDR3 has 15 residues. From germline, CDR1 is SNHLY and CDR2 FYNNEI. The CDR3 DNA reads TGTGCCAGCAGTGAAGAACAGACTTTCACCGGGGAGCTGTTTTTT. Its protein is CASSEEQTFTGELFF.